The clone carrying this TCR beta chain was seen a few times. What it recognizes is unknown. Germline is not matched at one junction end, which may reflect a read error. Patients counted as stable if ophthalmopathy did not develop within 18 months. Diagnosing involved the use of clinical symptoms, serum thyroxine and TRAb, thyroid ultrasound and orbital computed tomography. Amplified regions were TCR beta CDR3 sequences from RNA transcripts. In the first-round RT-PCR of the TCR CDR3, the HTBI primer set was used. TCRdb re-called the multiplex PCR reads with MiXCR, one entry per CDR3 protein. The table records roughly 700,000 distinct CDR3 sequences, roughly a third of them present only once. These data come from a study of T cells in Graves' hyperthyroidism and ophthalmopathy. General observations from the study: Most clonotypes expanded in thyroid above 0.001 were likewise present in blood. In validation, the model predicted ophthalmopathy. These predictions came a median about 6.5 months before onset.

Sequences were obtained from blood. This TCR came from a woman aged 40 to 50 with Graves' hyperthyroidism.

This CDR3 reads CASSQGPGQLIGELFF. CDR3 sequence (DNA): TGCGCCAGCAGCCAAGGACCGGGACAGCTAATCGGGGAGCTGTTTTTT. The gene calls are TRBV7-8 and TRBJ2-2, with 7 bases that match TRBD1. CDR1 and CDR2 from the germline V gene are SGHVS and FQNEAQ. CDR3 length: 16 amino acids.